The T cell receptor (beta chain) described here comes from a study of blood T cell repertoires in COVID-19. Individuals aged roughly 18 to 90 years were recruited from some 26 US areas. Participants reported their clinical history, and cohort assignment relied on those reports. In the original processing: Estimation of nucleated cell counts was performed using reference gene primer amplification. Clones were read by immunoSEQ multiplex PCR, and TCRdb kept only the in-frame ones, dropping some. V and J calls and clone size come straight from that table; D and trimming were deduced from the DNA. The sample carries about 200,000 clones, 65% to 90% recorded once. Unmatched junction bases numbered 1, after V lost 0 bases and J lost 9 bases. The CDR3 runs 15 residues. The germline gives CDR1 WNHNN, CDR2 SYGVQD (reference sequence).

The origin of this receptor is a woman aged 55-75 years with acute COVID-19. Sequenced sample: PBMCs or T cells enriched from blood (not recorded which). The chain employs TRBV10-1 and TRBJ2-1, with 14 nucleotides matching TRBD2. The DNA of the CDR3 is TGCGCCAGCAGTGAGTCGGGACTAGCGGGAGTTGAGCAGTTCTTC. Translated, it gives CASSESGLAGVEQFF.